The clone carrying this TCR beta chain showed up many times. The target antigen is unknown. One end of the junction does not line up with germline, which may come from a read error. CDR1 and CDR2 from the germline V gene are SGHRS and YFSETQ. The CDR3 is made up of 14 amino acids. These data belong to a study of T-cell memory formation after mild COVID-19. Looking at the study overall: Across donors, TCR clusters were largely donor specific. Study-level results: The study found contracting CD4+ clones mainly in CM and EM and contracting CD8+ clones in EMRA. Pre-infection memory contained some responding clones, which suggested that cross-reactive memory had joined.

Using its own MiXCR run on the 5' RACE reads, TCRdb lists one record per CDR3 protein. The data contain some 340,000 distinct CDR3 sequences, under 15% of them seen just once; the ten biggest clones take up 20% to 25%. Sequencing used PBMCs or a T cell subset sorted from them (not recorded which). The sequence derives from a young man who had mild COVID-19 (a few samples of this study predate the infection). Cell type and time point are not known. V and J are TRBV5-1 and TRBJ1-1, with TRBD1 as a possible D gene (5 bases). The CDR3 DNA reads as TGTGCCAGCAGCTTAGAGGGGATGAACACTGAAGCTTTCTTT. It codes for CASSLEGMNTEAFF.